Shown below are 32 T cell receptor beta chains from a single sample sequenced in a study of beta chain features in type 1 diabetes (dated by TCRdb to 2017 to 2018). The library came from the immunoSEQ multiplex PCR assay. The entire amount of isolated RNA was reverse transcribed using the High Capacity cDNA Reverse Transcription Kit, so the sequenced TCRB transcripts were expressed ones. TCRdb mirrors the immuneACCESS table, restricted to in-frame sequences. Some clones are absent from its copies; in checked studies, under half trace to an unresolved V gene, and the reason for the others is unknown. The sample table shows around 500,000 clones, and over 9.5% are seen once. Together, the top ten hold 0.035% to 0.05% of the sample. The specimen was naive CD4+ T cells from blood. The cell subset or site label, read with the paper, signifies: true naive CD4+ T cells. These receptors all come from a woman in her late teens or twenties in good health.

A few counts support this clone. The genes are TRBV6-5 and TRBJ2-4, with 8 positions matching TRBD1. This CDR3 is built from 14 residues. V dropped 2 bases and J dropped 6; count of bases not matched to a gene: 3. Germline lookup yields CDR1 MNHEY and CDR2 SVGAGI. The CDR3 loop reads CASSYGQGVNIQYF. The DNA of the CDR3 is TGTGCCAGCAGTTACGGACAGGGTGTAAACATTCAGTACTTC.

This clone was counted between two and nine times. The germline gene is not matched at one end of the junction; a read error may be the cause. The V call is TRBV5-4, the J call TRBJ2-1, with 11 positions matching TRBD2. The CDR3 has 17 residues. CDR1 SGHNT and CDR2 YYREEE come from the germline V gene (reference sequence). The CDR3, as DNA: TGTGCCAGCGGCTTACTTAAACTAGCGGGAGTCTACAATGAGCAGTTCTTC. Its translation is CASGLLKLAGVYNEQFF.

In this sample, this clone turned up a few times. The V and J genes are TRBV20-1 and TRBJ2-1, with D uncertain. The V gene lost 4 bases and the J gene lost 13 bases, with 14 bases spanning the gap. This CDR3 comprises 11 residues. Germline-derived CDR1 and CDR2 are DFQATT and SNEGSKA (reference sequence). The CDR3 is CSAKLPGIQFF. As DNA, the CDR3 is TGCAGTGCTAAGTTACCGGGTATACAGTTCTTC.

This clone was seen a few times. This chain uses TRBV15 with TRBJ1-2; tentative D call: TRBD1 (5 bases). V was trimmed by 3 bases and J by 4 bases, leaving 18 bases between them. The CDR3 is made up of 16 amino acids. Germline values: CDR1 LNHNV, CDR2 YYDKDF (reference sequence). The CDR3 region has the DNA TGTGCCACCAGCAGTGCTCGCGGGGCCGTGAGCTATGGCTACACCTTC. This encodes CATSSARGAVSYGYTF.

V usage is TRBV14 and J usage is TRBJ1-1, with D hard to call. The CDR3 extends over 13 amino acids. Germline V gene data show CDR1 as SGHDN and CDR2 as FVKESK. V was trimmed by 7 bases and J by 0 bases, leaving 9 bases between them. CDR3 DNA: TGTGCCAGCACGCCACAGATGAACACTGAAGCTTTCTTT. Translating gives CASTPQMNTEAFF.

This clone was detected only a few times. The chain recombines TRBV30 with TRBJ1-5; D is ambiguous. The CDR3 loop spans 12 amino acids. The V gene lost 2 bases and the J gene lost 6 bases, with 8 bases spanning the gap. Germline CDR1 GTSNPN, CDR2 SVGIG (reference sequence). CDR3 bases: TGTGCCTGGAGTACTGTAACTCAGCCCCAGCATTTT. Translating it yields CAWSTVTQPQHF.

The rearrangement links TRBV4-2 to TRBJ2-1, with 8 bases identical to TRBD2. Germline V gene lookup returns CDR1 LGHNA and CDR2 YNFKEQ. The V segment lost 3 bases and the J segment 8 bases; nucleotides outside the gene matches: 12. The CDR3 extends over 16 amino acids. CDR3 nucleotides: TGTGCCAGCAGCCAGCGTATTAGCGGGGTTCTCCATGAGCAGTTCTTC. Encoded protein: CASSQRISGVLHEQFF.

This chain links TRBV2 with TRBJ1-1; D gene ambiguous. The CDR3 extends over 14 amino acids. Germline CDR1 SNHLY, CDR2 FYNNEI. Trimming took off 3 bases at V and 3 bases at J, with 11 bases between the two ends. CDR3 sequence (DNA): TGTGCCAGCAGTGACGTGGCTGAGGACACTGAAGCTTTCTTT. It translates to CASSDVAEDTEAFF.

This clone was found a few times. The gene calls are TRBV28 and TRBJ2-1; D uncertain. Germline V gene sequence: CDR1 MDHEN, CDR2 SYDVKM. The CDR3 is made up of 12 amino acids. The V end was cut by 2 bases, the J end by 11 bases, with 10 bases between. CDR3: CASSLVLKQQFF. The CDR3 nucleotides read TGTGCCAGCAGTTTAGTTTTGAAGCAGCAGTTCTTC.

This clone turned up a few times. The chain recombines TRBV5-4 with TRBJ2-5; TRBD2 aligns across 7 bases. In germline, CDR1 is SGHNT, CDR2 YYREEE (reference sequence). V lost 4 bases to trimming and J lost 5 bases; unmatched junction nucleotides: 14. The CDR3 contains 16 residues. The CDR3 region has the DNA TGTGCCAGCAGCAATGTAGGCCTAGCGGTCGGGGAGACCCAGTACTTC. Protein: CASSNVGLAVGETQYF.

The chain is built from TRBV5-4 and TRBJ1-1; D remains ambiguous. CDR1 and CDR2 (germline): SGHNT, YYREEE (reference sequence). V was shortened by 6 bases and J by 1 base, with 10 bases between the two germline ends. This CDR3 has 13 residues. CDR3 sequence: CASTKTPNTEAFF. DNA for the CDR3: TGTGCCAGCACCAAAACACCGAACACTGAAGCTTTCTTT.

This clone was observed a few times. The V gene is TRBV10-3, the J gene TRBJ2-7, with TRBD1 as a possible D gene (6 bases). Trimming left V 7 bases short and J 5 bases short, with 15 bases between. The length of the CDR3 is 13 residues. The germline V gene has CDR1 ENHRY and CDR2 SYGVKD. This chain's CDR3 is CAIKGQLVHEQYF. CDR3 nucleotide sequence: TGTGCCATCAAAGGACAGCTCGTCCACGAGCAGTACTTC.

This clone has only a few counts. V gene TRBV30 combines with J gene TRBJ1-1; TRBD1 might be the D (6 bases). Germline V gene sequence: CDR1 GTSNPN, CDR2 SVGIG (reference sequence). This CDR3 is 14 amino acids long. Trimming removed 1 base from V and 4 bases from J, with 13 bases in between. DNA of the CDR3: TGTGCCTGGAGTGCTGGGGGCCCCCGCACTGAAGCTTTCTTT. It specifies CAWSAGGPRTEAFF. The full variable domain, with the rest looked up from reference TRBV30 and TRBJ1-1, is SQTIHQWPATLVQPVGSPLSLECTVEGTSNPNLYWYRQAAGRGLQLLFYSVGIGQISSEVPQNLSASRPQDRQFILSSKKLLLSDSGFYLCAWSAGGPRTEAFFGQGTRLTVV.

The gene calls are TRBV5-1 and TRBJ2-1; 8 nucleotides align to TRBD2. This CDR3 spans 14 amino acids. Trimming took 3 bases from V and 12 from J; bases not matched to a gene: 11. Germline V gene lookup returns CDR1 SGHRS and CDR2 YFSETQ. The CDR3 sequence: CASSSRGLDRRQFF. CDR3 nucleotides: TGCGCCAGCAGCTCACGGGGACTAGATCGGCGGCAGTTCTTC.

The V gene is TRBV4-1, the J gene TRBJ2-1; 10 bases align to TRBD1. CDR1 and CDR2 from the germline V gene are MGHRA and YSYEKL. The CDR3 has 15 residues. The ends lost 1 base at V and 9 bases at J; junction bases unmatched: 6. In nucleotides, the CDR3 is TGCGCCAGCAGCCAAGTACTGGGACAGGGGCTTGAGCAGTTCTTC. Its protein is CASSQVLGQGLEQFF.

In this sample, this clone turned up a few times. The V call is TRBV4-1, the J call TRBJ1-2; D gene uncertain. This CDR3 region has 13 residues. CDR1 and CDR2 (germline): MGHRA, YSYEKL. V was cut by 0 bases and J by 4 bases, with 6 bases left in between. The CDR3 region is CASSQDHVYGYTF. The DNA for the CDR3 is TGCGCCAGCAGCCAAGATCACGTCTATGGCTACACCTTC.

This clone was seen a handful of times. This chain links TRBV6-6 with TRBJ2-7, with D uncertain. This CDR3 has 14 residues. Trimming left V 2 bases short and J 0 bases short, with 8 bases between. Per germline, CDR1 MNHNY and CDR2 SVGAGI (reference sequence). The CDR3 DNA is TGTGCCAGCAGTTACGCTGACGGCTCCTACGAGCAGTACTTC. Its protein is CASSYADGSYEQYF.

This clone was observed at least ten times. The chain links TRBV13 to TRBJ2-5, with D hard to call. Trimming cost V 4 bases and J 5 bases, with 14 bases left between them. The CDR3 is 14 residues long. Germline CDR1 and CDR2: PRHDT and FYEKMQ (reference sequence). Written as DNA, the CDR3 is TGTGCCAGCAGCTCCAGCTTCTCCGGGGAGACCCAGTACTTC. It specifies CASSSSFSGETQYF.

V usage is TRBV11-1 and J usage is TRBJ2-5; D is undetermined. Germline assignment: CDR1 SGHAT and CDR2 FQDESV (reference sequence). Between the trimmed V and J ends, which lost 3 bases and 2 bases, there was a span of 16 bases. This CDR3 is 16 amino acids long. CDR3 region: CASSFRPGPTQETQYF. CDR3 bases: TGTGCCAGCAGCTTCCGACCGGGTCCAACGCAAGAGACCCAGTACTTC.

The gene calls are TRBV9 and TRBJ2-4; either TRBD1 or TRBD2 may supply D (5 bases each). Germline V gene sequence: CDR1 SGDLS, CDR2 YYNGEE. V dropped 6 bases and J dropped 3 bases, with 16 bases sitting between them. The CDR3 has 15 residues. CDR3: CASTRGDTVKNIQYF. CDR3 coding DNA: TGTGCCAGCACGAGGGGCGATACAGTCAAAAACATTCAGTACTTC.

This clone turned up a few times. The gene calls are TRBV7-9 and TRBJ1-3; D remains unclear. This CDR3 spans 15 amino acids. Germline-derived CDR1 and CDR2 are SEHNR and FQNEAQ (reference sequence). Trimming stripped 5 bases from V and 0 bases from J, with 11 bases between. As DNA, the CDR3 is TGTGCCAGCAGCAACGGATTCTTCTCTGGAAACACCATATATTTT. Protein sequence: CASSNGFFSGNTIYF. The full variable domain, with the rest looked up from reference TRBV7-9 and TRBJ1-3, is DTGVSQNPRHKITKRGQNVTFRCDPISEHNRLYWYRQTLGQGPEFLTYFQNEAQLEKSRLLSDRFSAERPKGSFSTLEIQRTEQGDSAMYLCASSNGFFSGNTIYFGEGSWLTVV.

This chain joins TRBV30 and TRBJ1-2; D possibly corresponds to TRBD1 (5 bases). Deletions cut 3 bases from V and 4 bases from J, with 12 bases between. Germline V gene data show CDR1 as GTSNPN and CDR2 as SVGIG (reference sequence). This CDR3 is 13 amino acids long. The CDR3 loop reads CAWSGGLGYGYTF. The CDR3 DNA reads TGTGCCTGGAGCGGGGGTTTGGGCTATGGCTACACCTTC.

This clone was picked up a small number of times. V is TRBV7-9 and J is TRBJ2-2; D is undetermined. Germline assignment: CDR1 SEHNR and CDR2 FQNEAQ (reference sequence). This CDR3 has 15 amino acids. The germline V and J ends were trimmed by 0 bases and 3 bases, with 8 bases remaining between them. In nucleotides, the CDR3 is TGTGCCAGCAGCTTAGCGTTGGCGTACACCGGGGAGCTGTTTTTT. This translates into CASSLALAYTGELFF.

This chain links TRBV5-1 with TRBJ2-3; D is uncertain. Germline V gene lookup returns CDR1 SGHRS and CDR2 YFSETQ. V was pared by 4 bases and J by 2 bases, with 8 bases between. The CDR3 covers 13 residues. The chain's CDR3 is CASSGVNTDTQYF. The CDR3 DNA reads TGCGCCAGCAGCGGGGTGAACACAGATACGCAGTATTTT. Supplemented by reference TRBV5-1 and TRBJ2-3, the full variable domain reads KAGVTQTPRYLIKTRGQQVTLSCSPISGHRSVSWYQQTPGQGLQFLFEYFSETQRNKGNFPGRFSGRQFSNSRSEMNVSTLELGDSALYLCASSGVNTDTQYFGPGTRLTVL.

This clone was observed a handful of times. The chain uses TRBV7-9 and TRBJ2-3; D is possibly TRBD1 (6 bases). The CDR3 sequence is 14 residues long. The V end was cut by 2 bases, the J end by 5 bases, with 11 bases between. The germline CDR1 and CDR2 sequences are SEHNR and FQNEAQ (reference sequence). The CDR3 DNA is TGTGCCAGCAGCTTAACACAGGGAGAAGATACGCAGTATTTT. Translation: CASSLTQGEDTQYF.

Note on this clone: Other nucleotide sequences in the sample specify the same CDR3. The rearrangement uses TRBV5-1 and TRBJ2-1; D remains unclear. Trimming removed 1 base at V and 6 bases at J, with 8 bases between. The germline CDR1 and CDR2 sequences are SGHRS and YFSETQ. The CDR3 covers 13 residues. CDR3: CASSLSPGNEQFF. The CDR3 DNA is TGCGCCAGCAGCTTGTCACCGGGCAATGAGCAGTTCTTC.

CDR3: CASSLVGQTGANVLTF. The DNA for the CDR3 is TGTGCCAGCAGTTTGGTTGGACAGACCGGGGCCAACGTCCTGACTTTC. The chain combines TRBV28 with TRBJ2-6, with a tentative D call TRBD1 (6 bases). The CDR3 loop spans 16 amino acids. The V end lost 3 bases, the J end lost 4 bases, and 13 bases lay between the germline ends. Germline CDR1 reads MDHEN; CDR2 reads SYDVKM.

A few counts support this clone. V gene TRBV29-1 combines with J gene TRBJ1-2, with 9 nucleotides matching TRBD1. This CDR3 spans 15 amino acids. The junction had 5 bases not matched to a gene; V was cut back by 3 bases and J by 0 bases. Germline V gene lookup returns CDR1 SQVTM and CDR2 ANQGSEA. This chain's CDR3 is CSVDRDRATNYGYTF. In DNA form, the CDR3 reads TGCAGCGTTGACCGGGACAGGGCTACTAACTATGGCTACACCTTC. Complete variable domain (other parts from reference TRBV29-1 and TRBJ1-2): SAVISQKPSRDICQRGTSLTIQCQVDSQVTMMFWYRQQPGQSLTLIATANQGSEATYESGFVIDKFPISRPNLTFSTLTVSNMSPEDSSIYLCSVDRDRATNYGYTFGSGTRLTVV.

CDR3 in DNA: TGCGCCAGCAGCCAAGTTGGGAGCTCAACTAATGAAAAACTGTTTTTT. Encoded protein: CASSQVGSSTNEKLFF. This chain joins TRBV4-1 and TRBJ1-4, with no clear D. Germline V gene lookup returns CDR1 MGHRA and CDR2 YSYEKL. V was pared by 1 base and J by 0 bases, with 9 bases between. The CDR3 is 16 amino acids.

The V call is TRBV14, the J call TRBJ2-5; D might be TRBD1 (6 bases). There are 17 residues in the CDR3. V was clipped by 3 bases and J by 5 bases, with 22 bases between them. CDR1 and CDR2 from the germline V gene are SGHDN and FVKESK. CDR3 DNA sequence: TGTGCCAGCAGCCATATAACTCGGACAGTCCTTTTGGAGACCCAGTACTTC. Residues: CASSHITRTVLLETQYF.

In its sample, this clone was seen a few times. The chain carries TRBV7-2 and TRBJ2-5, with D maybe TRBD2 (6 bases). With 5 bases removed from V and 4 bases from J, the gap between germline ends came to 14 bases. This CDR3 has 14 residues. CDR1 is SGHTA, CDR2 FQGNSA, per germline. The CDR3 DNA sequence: TGTGCCAGCAGCCCGACCGGGGGTGGAGAGACCCAGTACTTC. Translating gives CASSPTGGGETQYF.

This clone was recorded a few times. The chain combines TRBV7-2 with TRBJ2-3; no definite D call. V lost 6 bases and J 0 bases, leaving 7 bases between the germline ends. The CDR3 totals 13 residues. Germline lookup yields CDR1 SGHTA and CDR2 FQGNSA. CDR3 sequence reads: CASRFTSTDTQYF. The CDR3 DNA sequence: TGTGCCAGCAGGTTTACTAGCACAGATACGCAGTATTTT. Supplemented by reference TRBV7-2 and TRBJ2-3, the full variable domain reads GAGVSQSPSNKVTEKGKDVELRCDPISGHTALYWYRQSLGQGLEFLIYFQGNSAPDKSGLPSDRFSAERTGGSVSTLTIQRTQQEDSAVYLCASRFTSTDTQYFGPGTRLTVL.